Each of the 31 T cell receptor beta chains below was sequenced from the same sample in a study of molecular identifiers for immune sequencing clone quantification. TCRdb called the PCR reads again in MiXCR, with one record for every CDR3 protein. Here the sample spans just over 95,000 distinct CDR3 sequences, more than 20% being singletons. Sequenced: naive CD8+ T cells from blood, with Jurkat cell RNA spiked in. Subset described: FACS-sorted CD8+CD4-CCR7+CD45RA+ naive T cells. The receptors were sampled from a human donor in good health. Some libraries in this study had Jurkat cell RNA spiked in.

Turning to this clonotype: One base away lies a much larger clone, so this may be a sequencing read error. The rearrangement links TRBV2 to TRBJ2-7; D is ambiguous. The CDR3 contains 14 residues. Looked up from germline, CDR1 is SNHLY and CDR2 is FYNNEI. V lost 6 bases and J 2 bases, leaving 14 bases between the germline ends. The CDR3 DNA sequence: TGTGCCAGCAGCAAGCAGGACCTCACCTACGAGCAGTACTTC. Its protein is CASSKQDLTYEQYF. The entire variable domain, with the rest obtained from reference TRBV2 and TRBJ2-7, is as follows: EPEVTQTPSHQVTQMGQEVILRCVPISNHLYFYWYRQILGQKVEFLVSFYNNEISEKSEIFDDQFSVERPDGSNFTLKIRSTKLEDSAMYFCASSKQDLTYEQYFGPGTRLTVT.

This clonotype has a count of ten or more. V is TRBV4-1 and J is TRBJ2-1; D possibly corresponds to TRBD1 (5 bases). Germline CDR1 is MGHRA and CDR2 is YSYEKL. Trimming took off 0 bases at V and 3 bases at J, with 12 bases between the two ends. The length of the CDR3 is 16 residues. The CDR3 DNA reads TGCGCCAGCAGCCAAGAGCAGGGCTTTAGCTACAATGAGCAGTTCTTC. Its translation: CASSQEQGFSYNEQFF.

This clonotype was detected many times. The chain combines TRBV19 with TRBJ2-4; tentative D call: TRBD1 (6 bases). Trimming left V 0 bases short and J 4 bases short, with 10 bases between. The V gene's germline CDR1 is LNHDA and CDR2 SQIVND (reference sequence). The CDR3 has 15 amino acids. The CDR3 here is CASSIEGQIKNIQYF. CDR3 coding DNA: TGTGCCAGTAGTATAGAAGGACAGATTAAAAACATTCAGTACTTC.

With regard to this clonotype: Possible read error: a much larger clone is one base away. The V call is TRBV12-3 or TRBV12-4, the J call TRBJ1-2; D call uncertain. This CDR3 region has 14 residues. The CDR3 nucleotides read TGTGCCAGCAGTTTGGCAGGTAGTAGCTATGGCTGCACCTTC. Translating it yields CASSLAGSSYGCTF.

The chain has TRBV19 and TRBJ2-7, with 8 bases fitting TRBD1. J gave up 2 bases and V 5 bases, and 5 bases lay outside the gene matches. The CDR3 has 14 residues. In germline, CDR1 is LNHDA, CDR2 SQIVND (reference sequence). The CDR3, as DNA: TGTGCCAGTAGTGTTACGACAGGGGCCTACGAGCAGTACTTC. As protein: CASSVTTGAYEQYF.

The chain is built from TRBV27 and TRBJ2-3; 9 nucleotides agree with TRBD2. J gave up 0 bases and V 3 bases, and 4 bases lay outside the gene matches. This CDR3 is 16 amino acids long. In germline, CDR1 is MNHEY, CDR2 SMNVEV (reference sequence). In DNA, the CDR3 is TGTGCCAGCAGTTTGGGTAGCGGGGGTAGCACAGATACGCAGTATTTT. This gives the protein CASSLGSGGSTDTQYF.

There are many counts of this clonotype. The chain combines TRBV7-9 with TRBJ2-5; D is uncertain. V was cut by 5 bases and J by 2 bases, with 21 bases left in between. Germline lookup yields CDR1 SEHNR and CDR2 FQNEAQ (reference sequence). The CDR3 extends over 17 amino acids. The CDR3 here is CASSIPVGTGPQETQYF. CDR3 nucleotides: TGTGCCAGCAGCATCCCAGTAGGCACCGGGCCGCAAGAGACCCAGTACTTC.

This clonotype was observed at least ten times. The chain links TRBV7-3 to TRBJ2-1; perhaps D is TRBD1 or TRBD2 (6 bases each). V was shortened by 5 bases and J by 4 bases, with 21 bases between the two germline ends. The CDR3 contains 17 residues. Germline values: CDR1 SGHTA, CDR2 FQGTGA. The CDR3 DNA follows: TGTGCCAGCAGCCAACCGCAGGGGAGTAGCGGTTACAATGAGCAGTTCTTC. Translation: CASSQPQGSSGYNEQFF.

Remarks on this clonotype: A much larger clone is a single base away; this may be a read error. The rearrangement uses TRBV30 and TRBJ2-2, with D unclear. Germline loops: CDR1 GTSNPN, CDR2 SVGIG (reference sequence). This CDR3 spans 14 amino acids. The V end was cut by 0 bases, the J end by 6 bases, with 11 bases between. The CDR3 DNA sequence: TGTGCCTGGAGTGTAGTCCAGGTGGCCGGGGAGCTGTTTTTT. Encoded protein: CAWSVVQVAGELFF. Variable domain in full (rest from reference TRBV30 and TRBJ2-2): SQTIHQWPATLVQPVGSPLSLECTVEGTSNPNLYWYRQAAGRGLQLLFYSVGIGQISSEVPQNLSASRPQDRQFILSSKKLLLSDSGFYLCAWSVVQVAGELFFGEGSRLTVL.

This clonotype was seen many times. The V gene is TRBV29-1, the J gene TRBJ2-3, with TRBD2 identical over 10 bases. J lost 2 bases, V lost 2 bases, and 4 bases had no gene match. The CDR3 contains 15 residues. Germline V lookup: CDR1 SQVTM, CDR2 ANQGSEA. The CDR3: CSVELAGENTDTQYF. CDR3 DNA: TGCAGCGTTGAACTAGCGGGAGAGAACACAGATACGCAGTATTTT.

This clonotype was picked up many times. This chain joins TRBV19 and TRBJ1-5; D uncertain. Germline V gives CDR1 LNHDA, CDR2 SQIVND (reference sequence). The CDR3 contains 12 residues. Between the trimmed V and J ends, which lost 4 bases and 7 bases, there was a span of 8 bases. The DNA of the CDR3 is TGTGCCAGTAGTACGGAGCGCCAGCCCCAGCATTTT. This sequence encodes CASSTERQPQHF.

This clonotype was counted at least ten times. V and J are TRBV6-2 or TRBV6-3 and TRBJ1-4, with 7 bases lining up with TRBD1. Germline V gives CDR1 MNHEY, CDR2 SVGEGT. The trim removed 5 bases at V and 7 bases at J, leaving 13 bases unmatched. This CDR3 region has 16 residues. The CDR3 is CASSTHPGTAPEKLFF. The DNA of the CDR3 is TGTGCCAGCAGTACCCATCCCGGGACAGCGCCTGAAAAACTGTTTTTT.

This clonotype was seen ten or more times. The V call is TRBV7-9, the J call TRBJ2-3; maybe TRBD2 (5 bases). CDR3 length equals 12 residues. Germline-derived CDR1 and CDR2 are SEHNR and FQNEAQ (reference sequence). The V end lost 7 bases, the J end lost 1 base, and 6 bases lay between the germline ends. CDR3 DNA sequence: TGTGCCAGCACCGGGGGCACAGATACGCAGTATTTT. This codes for CASTGGTDTQYF.

This clonotype has ten or more counts. The chain links TRBV28 to TRBJ2-6; the match to TRBD1 covers 9 bases. The J segment lost 3 bases and the V segment lost 6 bases, leaving 3 bases of the junction unmatched. CDR3 length equals 15 residues. CDR1 and CDR2 from the germline V gene are MDHEN and SYDVKM. CDR3 protein: CASSYRGLGANVLTF. CDR3 DNA: TGTGCCAGCAGCTACAGGGGGCTTGGGGCCAACGTCCTGACTTTC.

The rearrangement links TRBV3-1 to TRBJ2-7, with 10 nucleotides matching TRBD1. V shed 4 bases, J shed 11 bases, and the junction held 14 bases outside the gene matches. The CDR3 consists of 15 residues. CDR1 and CDR2 (germline): LGHDT, YNNKEL (reference sequence). The CDR3 here is CASSPRGTGVTEKYF. The CDR3 bases are TGTGCCAGCAGCCCTCGTGGGACAGGGGTGACCGAAAAGTACTTC.

The rearrangement uses TRBV3-1 and TRBJ2-5; maybe TRBD1 (5 bases). Between the trimmed V and J ends, which lost 3 bases and 5 bases, there was a span of 22 bases. CDR1 is LGHDT and CDR2 is YNNKEL in the germline V gene (reference sequence). The CDR3 is 17 residues long. The CDR3 DNA sequence: TGTGCCAGCAGCCAGCCGGCCGCGGATAGGGGTCTGGAGACCCAGTACTTC. This translates into CASSQPAADRGLETQYF.

This clonotype appeared a single time. The junction and the germline gene differ at one end; a read error may be behind it. The V gene is TRBV12-3 or TRBV12-4, the J gene TRBJ2-1; 9 bases fit TRBD2. The CDR3 sequence is 19 residues long. The CDR3 DNA sequence: TGTGCCAGCAGTTTAGAGTCTAGCGGGGTGGTGGGCTCCTACAATGGGCAGTTCTTC. Protein: CASSLESSGVVGSYNGQFF.

In this sample, this clonotype turned up many times. This chain links TRBV7-2 with TRBJ1-5; a possible D gene is TRBD1 (5 bases). Per germline, CDR1 SGHTA and CDR2 FQGNSA. The CDR3 extends over 12 amino acids. V was pared by 5 bases and J by 7 bases, with 9 bases between. The CDR3 DNA is TGTGCCAGCAGCGGTCAGGGCCAGCCCCAGCATTTT. As protein: CASSGQGQPQHF.

This clonotype was counted between two and nine times. The CDR3 bases are TGTGCCAGCAGTTTACCTCAGGGAGGGGATGGCTACACCTTC. Amino acids: CASSLPQGGDGYTF. V gene TRBV28 combines with J gene TRBJ1-2, with D possibly being TRBD1 (5 bases). Germline V gives CDR1 MDHEN, CDR2 SYDVKM. The germline V and J ends were trimmed by 2 bases and 6 bases, with 13 bases remaining between them. There are 14 residues in the CDR3.

As concerns this clonotype: A much bigger clone sits one base away, suggesting this may be a read error. V usage is TRBV6-2 or TRBV6-3 and J usage is TRBJ2-5; no reliable D call. This CDR3 comprises 11 residues. Looked up from germline, CDR1 is MNHEY and CDR2 is SVGEGT. CDR3 sequence (DNA): TGTGCCAGCAGCGTTCGAGAGCCCCAGTACTTC. It is translated as CASSVREPQYF.

This clonotype occurred many times. This chain links TRBV5-4 with TRBJ2-3; D is uncertain. This CDR3 is 11 amino acids long. V gave up 4 bases and J gave up 3 bases, with 3 bases separating them. Germline V CDR1 and CDR2: SGHNT, YYREEE (reference sequence). The CDR3 bases are TGTGCCAGCAGCGCTACAGATACGCAGTATTTT. The encoded protein is CASSATDTQYF.

This clonotype has at least ten counts. J is TRBJ2-7 and V is TRBV4-2; D uncertain. V shed 0 bases and J shed 0 bases, with 6 bases lying between them. The CDR3 sequence is 14 residues long. The germline CDR1 and CDR2 sequences are LGHNA and YNFKEQ. This CDR3 is CASSQDNLSYEQYF. The CDR3 nucleotides are TGTGCCAGCAGCCAAGACAACCTCTCCTACGAGCAGTACTTC.

V and J are TRBV12-3 or TRBV12-4 and TRBJ2-5; D may be TRBD1 (6 bases). The CDR3 runs to 13 residues. Trimming pared 6 bases from V and 1 base from J, leaving 9 bases between. The CDR3 is CASRGTTQETQYF. Written as DNA, the CDR3 is TGTGCCAGCAGAGGGACAACCCAAGAGACCCAGTACTTC.

Concerning this clonotype: Germline and junction disagree at one end, which may indicate a read error. The chain is built from TRBV13 and TRBJ2-3; a weak D match, TRBD2 (7 bases). Germline CDR1 reads PRHDT; CDR2 reads FYEKMQ (reference sequence). This CDR3 spans 12 amino acids. The CDR3 loop is CASGLGGDAQCF. The CDR3 bases are TGTGCCAGCGGCTTAGGGGGGGATGCGCAGTGTTTT. The variable domain in full, with the rest retrieved from reference TRBV13 and TRBJ2-3, is AAGVIQSPRHLIKEKRETATLKCYPIPRHDTVYWYQQGPGQDPQFLISFYEKMQSDKGSIPDRFSAQQFSDYHSELNMSSLELGDSALYFCASGLGGDAQCFGPGTRLTVL.

This clonotype was detected ten times or more. The J gene is TRBJ2-7, the V gene TRBV7-9; a weak D match, TRBD2 (5 bases). CDR1 and CDR2 from the germline V gene are SEHNR and FQNEAQ (reference sequence). V was cut by 7 bases and J by 4 bases, with 11 bases left in between. The length of the CDR3 is 12 residues. CDR3 protein: CASNGGGYEQYF. The CDR3 DNA sequence: TGTGCCAGCAACGGCGGAGGTTACGAGCAGTACTTC. Based on the CDR3 plus reference TRBV7-9 and TRBJ2-7, the full variable domain is DTGVSQNPRHKITKRGQNVTFRCDPISEHNRLYWYRQTLGQGPEFLTYFQNEAQLEKSRLLSDRFSAERPKGSFSTLEIQRTEQGDSAMYLCASNGGGYEQYFGPGTRLTVT.

This clonotype showed up many times. The chain combines TRBV30 with TRBJ1-1; D ambiguous. CDR3 length: 13 residues. With 1 base removed from V and 6 bases from J, the gap between germline ends came to 12 bases. CDR1 is GTSNPN and CDR2 is SVGIG in the germline V gene (reference sequence). The chain's CDR3 is CAWSAYSMAEAFF. The CDR3 nucleotides read TGTGCCTGGAGTGCCTACAGTATGGCTGAAGCTTTCTTT.

This clonotype was observed a few times. The chain couples TRBV19 to TRBJ1-4; no reliable D call. The CDR3 length is 15 residues. V was shortened by 3 bases and J by 4 bases, with 12 bases between the two germline ends. Per the germline V gene, CDR1 is LNHDA and CDR2 is SQIVND (reference sequence). For the CDR3, the DNA is TGTGCCAGTAGTATCCGGACGGGTATTAATGAAAAACTGTTTTTT. Protein sequence: CASSIRTGINEKLFF.

The gene calls are TRBV20-1 and TRBJ2-1; 7 nucleotides match TRBD1. The CDR3 is 18 residues long. Germline-derived CDR1 and CDR2 are DFQATT and SNEGSKA (reference sequence). Trimming removed 0 bases from V and 6 bases from J; junction bases left unmatched: 17. The CDR3 loop reads CSARDPTGRLFLGNEQFF. CDR3 nucleotide sequence: TGCAGTGCTAGAGATCCGACAGGGCGGTTGTTTTTAGGCAATGAGCAGTTCTTC.

This clonotype was seen many times. The chain couples TRBV28 to TRBJ2-5; 8 bases are shared with TRBD2. The CDR3 spans 15 residues. V shed 2 bases and J 2 bases; nucleotides not matched to a gene: 4. Germline CDR1 reads MDHEN; CDR2 reads SYDVKM. This chain's CDR3 is CASSLVLAGQETQYF. The CDR3 coding sequence is TGTGCCAGCAGTTTAGTTCTAGCGGGTCAAGAGACCCAGTACTTC.

There are many counts of this clonotype. The chain recombines TRBV4-1 with TRBJ2-7; TRBD1 might be the D (5 bases). The germline V gene has CDR1 MGHRA and CDR2 YSYEKL. Trimming shortened V by 1 base and J by 4 bases, and 8 bases separated the two germline ends. The CDR3 sequence is 13 residues long. The CDR3: CASSQGKGYEQYF. As DNA, the CDR3 is TGCGCCAGCAGCCAAGGGAAGGGGTACGAGCAGTACTTC.

Details on this clonotype: This may be a read error: a much more frequent sequence differs by one nucleotide. Because it lacks the conserved phenylalanine or tryptophan at the end, this CDR3 is likely a read error. This chain uses TRBV6-2 or TRBV6-3 with TRBJ2-7; 7 nucleotides align to TRBD1. This CDR3 contains 16 residues. The ends lost 0 bases at V and 3 bases at J; junction bases unmatched: 8. The germline V gene has CDR1 MNHEY and CDR2 SVGEGT. The CDR3 spells CASSYSKTTGDYEQYS. DNA of the CDR3: TGTGCCAGCAGTTACTCGAAGACCACAGGGGACTACGAGCAGTACTCC.